The 14 T cell receptor beta chains in this list originate from one sample, sequenced in a study of T cells after yellow fever vaccination. MiXCR, run by TCRdb on the 5' RACE reads, gives a single entry per CDR3 protein. The repertoire includes 170,000 or so distinct CDR3 sequences, approximately 6.2% of them detected once, and 2.9% sits in the top ten. The sample in question was CD4+ T cells sorted from PBMCs, obtained on the day of the first yellow fever vaccination. The receptors shown here come from a young man who received the YFV17D yellow fever vaccine.

The sample holds a few counts of this clonotype. The chain is built from TRBV2 and TRBJ1-2; D unresolved. Germline CDR1 reads SNHLY; CDR2 reads FYNNEI. This CDR3 region has 14 residues. V was cut by 8 bases and J by 4 bases, with 17 bases left in between. The CDR3 sequence is CASFSEASSYGYTF. The DNA for the CDR3 is TGTGCCAGCTTCTCCGAGGCCTCGTCCTATGGCTACACCTTC.

This clonotype appeared a few times. The V gene is TRBV5-1, the J gene TRBJ2-5; the match to TRBD1 covers 9 bases. Unmatched junction bases numbered 13, after V lost 6 bases and J lost 4 bases. The CDR3 contains 16 residues. The germline V gene has CDR1 SGHRS and CDR2 YFSETQ. The CDR3 region has the DNA TGCGCCAGCATCAATGGCCCGGGACAGGGAGGAGAGACCCAGTACTTC. Translating gives CASINGPGQGGETQYF.

There are many counts of this clonotype. This rearrangement joins TRBV20-1 to TRBJ2-1; D not resolved. The germline V gene has CDR1 DFQATT and CDR2 SNEGSKA (reference sequence). The length of the CDR3 is 10 residues. V was shortened by 4 bases and J by 9 bases, with 7 bases between the two germline ends. This CDR3 reads CSAKRAEQFF. CDR3 nucleotides: TGCAGTGCTAAAAGGGCTGAGCAGTTCTTC.

This chain uses TRBV2 with TRBJ1-1, with D uncertain. Germline V gene lookup returns CDR1 SNHLY and CDR2 FYNNEI. The ends were cut back, 0 bases at V and 3 bases at J, with 14 bases in the middle. The CDR3 is 16 residues long. Written as DNA, the CDR3 is TGTGCCAGCAGTGAAGCGCTTATCTGGGAGTACACTGAAGCTTTCTTT. Protein product: CASSEALIWEYTEAFF.

In its sample, this clonotype was seen many times. The rearrangement joins TRBV5-4 to TRBJ2-3; weak D call: TRBD1 (5 bases). Germline CDR1 reads SGHNT; CDR2 reads YYREEE (reference sequence). There are 17 residues in the CDR3. V lost 4 bases, J lost 0 bases, and 18 bases lay in between. CDR3 sequence: CASSATTASFSTDTQYF. CDR3 sequence (DNA): TGTGCCAGCAGCGCTACGACAGCCAGCTTTAGCACAGATACGCAGTATTTT. The complete variable domain, with remaining parts taken from reference TRBV5-4 and TRBJ2-3, reads ETGVTQSPTHLIKTRGQQVTLRCSSQSGHNTVSWYQQALGQGPQFIFQYYREEENGRGNFPPRFSGLQFPNYSSELNVNALELDDSALYLCASSATTASFSTDTQYFGPGTRLTVL.

This clonotype was picked up many times. This rearrangement joins TRBV5-1 to TRBJ2-2; D is ambiguous. V gave up 0 bases and J gave up 0 bases, with 3 bases separating them. This CDR3 comprises 14 residues. Germline V lookup: CDR1 SGHRS, CDR2 YFSETQ. The CDR3 region has the DNA TGCGCCAGCAGCTTGGATCCGAACACCGGGGAGCTGTTTTTT. Its protein product is CASSLDPNTGELFF.

This chain joins TRBV7-2 and TRBJ2-3; 8 nucleotides agree with TRBD2. This CDR3 has 16 amino acids. Germline CDR1 reads SGHTA; CDR2 reads FQGNSA. V shed 1 base and J 5 bases; nucleotides not matched to a gene: 8. The CDR3 nucleotides read TGTGCCAGCAGCTTAGGGCCCGGGGGGGCGAGAGATACGCAGTATTTT. Its translation is CASSLGPGGARDTQYF.

This clonotype has a count of ten or more. This chain connects TRBV7-3 to TRBJ2-2; the D is unclear. The CDR3 loop spans 16 amino acids. From germline, CDR1 is SGHTA and CDR2 FQGTGA. With 5 bases removed from V and 0 bases from J, the gap between germline ends came to 13 bases. CDR3 sequence reads: CASSPRAVANTGELFF. The CDR3 DNA follows: TGTGCCAGCAGCCCCCGTGCAGTGGCGAACACCGGGGAGCTGTTTTTT. The full variable domain, with the rest looked up from reference TRBV7-3 and TRBJ2-2, is GAGVSQTPSNKVTEKGKYVELRCDPISGHTALYWYRQSLGQGPEFLIYFQGTGAADDSGLPNDRFFAVRPEGSVSTLKIQRTERGDSAVYLCASSPRAVANTGELFFGEGSRLTVL.

This clonotype was found many times. V and J are TRBV18 and TRBJ2-5; 7 positions agree with TRBD1. This CDR3 is built from 14 residues. Germline CDR1 is KGHSH and CDR2 is LQKENI. Trimming removed 4 bases from V and 5 bases from J; junction bases left unmatched: 7. The chain's CDR3 is CASSRQGQMETQYF. The DNA of the CDR3 is TGTGCCAGCTCACGACAGGGCCAGATGGAGACCCAGTACTTC.

This clonotype showed up just a few times. The rearrangement links TRBV11-3 to TRBJ2-7; weak D call: TRBD2 (5 bases). The CDR3 sequence is 14 residues long. The germline V gene has CDR1 SGHNT and CDR2 YENEEA. The V and J ends lost 3 bases and 6 bases respectively, with 15 bases between them. CDR3 sequence reads: CASSFDKGDFEQYV. The CDR3 bases are TGTGCCAGCAGCTTTGATAAGGGAGATTTCGAGCAGTACGTC.

A few counts support this clonotype. The chain joins TRBV28 to TRBJ2-3, with unresolved D. The CDR3 is made up of 12 amino acids. The germline V gene encodes CDR1 MDHEN and CDR2 SYDVKM. The ends were cut back, 5 bases at V and 3 bases at J, with 6 bases in the middle. This chain's CDR3 is CASSILTDTQYF. The DNA of the CDR3 is TGTGCCAGCAGTATCCTGACAGATACGCAGTATTTT.

The chain links TRBV20-1 to TRBJ1-5, with D unresolved. V was trimmed by 3 bases and J by 5 bases, leaving 14 bases between them. The germline V gene has CDR1 DFQATT and CDR2 SNEGSKA (reference sequence). This CDR3 has 14 amino acids. In nucleotides, the CDR3 is TGCAGTGCTAGGGAAGGAAGGTCAGATCAGCCCCAGCATTTT. It encodes CSAREGRSDQPQHF.

This clonotype has only a few counts. V is TRBV7-2 and J is TRBJ1-2; D unresolved. Trimming shortened V by 1 base and J by 0 bases, and 3 bases separated the two germline ends. The germline V gene has CDR1 SGHTA and CDR2 FQGNSA. CDR3 size: 13 residues. The CDR3 region is CASSLDPNYGYTF. CDR3 bases: TGTGCCAGCAGCTTAGACCCTAACTATGGCTACACCTTC.

This clonotype has a count of ten or more. The chain joins TRBV20-1 to TRBJ2-3; TRBD2 matches at 12 bases. CDR1 DFQATT and CDR2 SNEGSKA come from the germline V gene (reference sequence). This CDR3 comprises 14 residues. Losses at the gene ends were 6 bases for V and 4 bases for J; bases not matched to a gene: 5. The chain's CDR3 is CSAQTSGGPDTQYF. The CDR3 region has the DNA TGCAGTGCCCAGACTAGCGGGGGCCCAGATACGCAGTATTTT.